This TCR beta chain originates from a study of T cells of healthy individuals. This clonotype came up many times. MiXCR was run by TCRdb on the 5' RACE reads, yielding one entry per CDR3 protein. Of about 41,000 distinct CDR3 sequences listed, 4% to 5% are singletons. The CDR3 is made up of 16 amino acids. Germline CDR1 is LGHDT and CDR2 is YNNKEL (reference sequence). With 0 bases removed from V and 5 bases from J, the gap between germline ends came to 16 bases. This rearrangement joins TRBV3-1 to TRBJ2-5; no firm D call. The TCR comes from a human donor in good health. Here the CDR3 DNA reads TGTGCCAGCAGCCAAGATCAGACGGGCTTGAAGGAGACCCAGTACTTC. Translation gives CASSQDQTGLKETQYF.